This TCR beta chain originates from a study of blood T cell repertoires in COVID-19. Across the whole study: Italy, Spain and the United States were the sources of the convalescent and acute COVID-19 samples. From T cells, B-cell-depleted T cells, or PBMCs came the material, which was cDNA or gDNA.

Authors' methods: Estimation of nucleated cell counts relied on the amplification of reference gene primers. The repertoire was sequenced with immunoSEQ multiplex PCR; TCRdb's copy has only in-frame clones and lacks some. That table supplies the V and J calls and clone size; D and trimming were determined from the DNA. The sample has tens of thousands of clones, more than 75% seen once. The specimen was peripheral blood. The receptor comes from a man aged 55-75 years with acute or convalescent COVID-19.

Here the CDR3 reads CASSQRRQGAIYGYTF. Here the CDR3 DNA reads TGTGCCAGCAGCCAAAGGAGGCAGGGGGCGATCTATGGCTACACCTTC. The chain is built from TRBV3-1 (or the pseudogene TRBV3-2) and TRBJ1-2; 8 nucleotides line up with TRBD1. V trimming: 2 bases; J trimming: 4 bases; junction bases outside the gene matches: 9. The CDR3 contains 16 residues. Looked up from germline, CDR1 is LGHDT and CDR2 is YNNKEL (reference sequence).